Listed here are 8 T cell receptor beta chains from one sample, sequenced in a study of quantifying T cell responses using KT2 cells (dated by TCRdb to between 2016 and 2019). With respect to the entire study: RNA was DNase-treated and reverse transcribed with TCR alpha and beta constant-region primers, mostly using SuperScript III.

The library was generated by UMI-ligation and nested PCR. TCRdb names Illumina MiSeq as the instrument used. T4 RNA ligase 1 was used to ligate a single-stranded oligonucleotide containing the Illumina SP2 sequence and a UMI to the 3' end of the cDNA. PCR1 used roughly 4 cycles (98 degrees C 15 s, 69 degrees C 30 s, 72 degrees C 40 s), and the beta primer was an equimolar mix of RC1.1 and RC1.2 that covered TRBC1 and TRBC2. Using fastp trimming at Q25 and MiXCR clonotype assembly, TCRdb reanalyzed the public sequencing data and kept in-frame beta chains. Under each unique CDR3 protein, matching rows form one entry showing the most common genes and DNA. Recorded for this sample are roughly 38,000 distinct CDR3 sequences; 17% of them occurred a single time. Less than 50% of the sample is in the top ten clones. The source material was PBMCs spiked with cells of the T cell clone KT2. The receptors stem from a human donor.

This clonotype was seen more than once but under ten times. The V and J genes are TRBV20-1 and TRBJ2-7, with D unclear. Germline loops: CDR1 DFQATT, CDR2 SNEGSKA (reference sequence). V lost 0 bases, J lost 3 bases, and 9 bases lay in between. The CDR3 is 13 residues long. CDR3: CSARDLGDYEQYF. CDR3 in DNA: TGCAGTGCTAGAGATCTTGGGGACTACGAGCAGTACTTC.

This clonotype turned up a few times. The CDR3 DNA reads TGTGCCAGCAGTGAATCTAGCGGGGGGGCCGATGAGCAGTTCTTC. This translates into CASSESSGGADEQFF. The chain links TRBV6-4 to TRBJ2-1; 12 bases are shared with TRBD2. This CDR3 is built from 15 residues. Trimming removed 3 bases from V and 8 bases from J; junction bases left unmatched: 5. Germline values: CDR1 MRHNA, CDR2 SNTAGT.

The table lists this clonotype with a few counts. Sequence at one end of the junction differs from germline and may be a read error. This chain joins TRBV29-1 and TRBJ2-1; tentative D call: TRBD2 (5 bases). Germline CDR1 SQVTM, CDR2 ANQGSEA. The CDR3 runs 13 residues. CDR3 nucleotides: TGCAGCGTTACCAGCGGATCCTCCAATGAGCAGTTCTTC. Its protein product is CSVTSGSSNEQFF.

The sample holds one count of this clonotype. The rearrangement uses TRBV19 and TRBJ1-2, with 8 bases fitting TRBD1. CDR1 LNHDA and CDR2 SQIVND come from the germline V gene (reference sequence). This CDR3 has 18 residues. The V segment lost 7 bases and the J segment 4 bases; nucleotides outside the gene matches: 20. Written as DNA, the CDR3 is TGTGCCAGTACCTCACAGGGGGGCAGCCCGAGATTCCGCTATGGCTACACCTTC. Its protein is CASTSQGGSPRFRYGYTF. Full variable domain (rest looked up from reference TRBV19 and TRBJ1-2): DGGITQSPKYLFRKEGQNVTLSCEQNLNHDAMYWYRQDPGQGLRLIYYSQIVNDFQKGDIAEGYSVSREKKESFPLTVTSAQKNPTAFYLCASTSQGGSPRFRYGYTFGSGTRLTVV.

This clonotype appeared a few times. The rearrangement links TRBV5-1 to TRBJ1-4, with no clear D. Trimming removed 0 bases from V and 8 bases from J, with 8 bases in between. This CDR3 is built from 13 residues. CDR1 is SGHRS, CDR2 YFSETQ, per germline. The CDR3 here is CASSLADAEKLFF. DNA for the CDR3: TGCGCCAGCAGCTTGGCGGACGCGGAAAAACTGTTTTTT.

This chain connects TRBV4-1 to TRBJ1-4; D is ambiguous. The CDR3 has 13 residues. CDR1 MGHRA and CDR2 YSYEKL come from the germline V gene. V dropped 5 bases and J dropped 7 bases, with 11 bases sitting between them. The CDR3 DNA reads as TGCGCCAGCAGCTCACCCGGTCCTGAAAAACTGTTTTTT. Its translation: CASSSPGPEKLFF.

The chain's CDR3 is CASSSIVGTGGEKLFF. The CDR3 DNA is TGTGCCAGCAGCTCTATAGTCGGGACAGGGGGTGAAAAACTGTTTTTT. The genes are TRBV12-3 or TRBV12-4 and TRBJ1-4, with TRBD1 matching over 11 bases. J was trimmed by 7 bases and V by 6 bases; bases with no gene match: 10. The CDR3 loop spans 16 amino acids.

This clonotype showed up many times. The genes are TRBV2 and TRBJ2-1, with 8 bases identical to TRBD2. This CDR3 is built from 11 residues. The junction had 4 bases not matched to a gene; V was cut back by 4 bases and J by 14 bases. The germline gives CDR1 SNHLY, CDR2 FYNNEI. The CDR3: CASSGGLGKFF. Written as DNA, the CDR3 is TGTGCCAGCAGTGGGGGACTAGGGAAGTTCTTC.